This TCR beta chain derives from a study of T cell responses to AZD1222 COVID-19 vaccine (TCRdb year 2021). As for the study more broadly: A total of 233 trial participants underwent TCR sequencing, of whom approximately 200 had received two doses of AZD1222 and roughly 26 had received two doses of the MenACWY control vaccine. Trial participants were enrolled by age into 18-55, 56-69 and 70-plus year subgroups, with about 150, 28 and 57 TCR-sequenced participants respectively. General findings and caveats noted by the study authors: The whole spike protein was spanned by vaccine-associated CD4 TCRs, and dominant responses were seen in regions 160-218 and 743-854. The 56-69-year group was small, and its depth increase did not reach significance, likely because of low power. Only five or six AZD1222 recipients were SARS-CoV-2 seropositive at baseline, limiting conclusions about previously exposed vaccinees. Reportedly, almost half of the unique spike-specific TCRs recognized epitopes lying outside the regions that are mutated in the B.1.351 and B.1.1.7 variants. No day 14 peak-response samples were available, so repertoires were characterized only after the peak T cell response. Participants were mostly white British and included more females than males, and it was suggested by the authors that clonal diversity may have been underestimated. Spike-specific TCR breadth and depth rose significantly after two AZD1222 doses compared with day 0 and with MenACWY recipients.

In the paper's terms, the time point label means: about 28 days (+/-7) after the second vaccine dose. The meaning of the sample's treatment or condition label: meningococcal conjugate vaccine given as trial control. The vaccinee samples were drawn from two UK trials, COV001 and COV002, one of which was a single-blind randomized controlled phase 2/3 trial testing AZD1222 (ChAdOx1 nCoV-19) in healthy adults. Trial participant PBMC samples were collected at day 0 and day 28 after the second dose for TCRbeta chain sequencing. Concerning this clone itself: The antigen it recognizes is unknown. Base quality data are lacking; no much larger clone is found one base away.

From its cysteine to its phenylalanine, the CDR3 spans 14 amino acids. The entry retains the CDR3 DNA only, 42 bases that are in frame from base 1. Germline trimming amounts to 7 bases on V and 1 base on J, with 5 as the count of junction bases outside the gene matches. The germline V gene encodes CDR1 MNHEY and CDR2 SVGAGI. The CDR3 regions of human TCRbeta chains were analyzed by immunosequencing. Per the authors' processing: TCRs in the repertoires were compared against a reference library of SARS-CoV-2-specific TCRs that had been generated with the MIRA antigen-specificity platform. Breadth was defined as the fraction of unique TCRs that were SARS-CoV-2-associated. Depth was defined as the fraction of total T cells that were SARS-CoV-2-associated. Using the MIRA data, each spike-specific TCR was assigned both to the spike region to which the TCR was reactive and to a CD4 or CD8 class. Log10-transformed breadth and depth values were compared by one-way ANOVA with Sidak's multiple comparisons tests. Here the immuneACCESS table is served through TCRdb, limited to in-frame sequences with V and J called. Missing clones are a known gap in these copies; in checked studies unresolved V genes cover under half, and the rest lacks a known reason. That table supplies the V and J calls and clone size; D and trimming were determined from the DNA. This sample is represented by around 130,000 clones; 75% to 95% of them were singletons. 4% to 5% of the sample comes from the top ten.

The specimen comprised peripheral blood, sampled 28 days after the second dose of the MenACWY control vaccine. This sequence uses TRBV6-5 and TRBJ1-2, and TRBD1 matches 8 of the central bases. The sequence came from an adult who received the MenACWY meningococcal vaccine as a control. The DNA reads as follows: TGTGCCAGCACCAGGACAGGGAGTAACTATGGCTACACCTTC. Translation gives CASTRTGSNYGYTF.